This TCR beta chain was profiled in a study of blood T cells in healthy people across ages. Together with a sample-barcoded 5' primer, a J-beta primer mix was included in a second PCR lasting roughly 6 to 12 cycles. TCRdb redid the calling of the 5' RACE reads with MiXCR, one entry per CDR3 protein. The profile covers around 1,100,000 distinct CDR3 sequences, with more than 30% appearing a single time and under 15% taken by the ten largest. This CDR3 is 14 amino acids long. Germline V gene lookup returns CDR1 SGHTS and CDR2 YDEGEE. With respect to this clonotype: Its ends do not fully match the called genes, so a read error is possible.

Sequences were obtained from blood. The TCR was taken from a man aged 18 to 30 in good health. The chain employs TRBV5-8 and TRBJ2-1, with D possibly being TRBD1 (5 bases). The DNA of the CDR3 is TGTGCCAGCAGCGTGGTAGGGGTATACAATGAGCTGTTCTTC. It yields the protein CASSVVGVYNELFF.